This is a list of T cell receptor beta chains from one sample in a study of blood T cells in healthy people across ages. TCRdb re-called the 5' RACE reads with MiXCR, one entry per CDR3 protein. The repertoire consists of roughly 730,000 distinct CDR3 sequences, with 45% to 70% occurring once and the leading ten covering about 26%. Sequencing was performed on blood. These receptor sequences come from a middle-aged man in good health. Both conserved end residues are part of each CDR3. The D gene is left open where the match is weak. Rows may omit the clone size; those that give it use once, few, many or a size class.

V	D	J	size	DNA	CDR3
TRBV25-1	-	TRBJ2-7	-	TGTGCCAGCAGTGAACCGGCCCGCGGAACGGCCCCTGTGGAGCAGTACTTC	CASSEPARGTAPVEQYF
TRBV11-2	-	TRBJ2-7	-	TGTGCCAGCAGCGCTGTCCGTAGCTCCTACAATGAGCAGTACTTC	CASSAVRSSYNEQYF
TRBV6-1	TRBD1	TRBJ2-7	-	TGTGCCAGCACTGAGGACAGGGACTACGAGCAGTACTTC	CASTEDRDYEQYF
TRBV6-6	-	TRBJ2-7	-	TGTGCCAGCAGCGAAGATCCCCCCTCCTACGAGCAGTACTTC	CASSEDPPSYEQYF
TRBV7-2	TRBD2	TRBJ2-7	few	TGTGCCAGCAGCTTAGACGGCGGGGGGATCTCCTACGAGCAGTACTTC	CASSLDGGGISYEQYF
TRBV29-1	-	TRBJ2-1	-	TGCAGCGTTTCTGTCAGACTCACCTACAATGAGCAGTTCTTC	CSVSVRLTYNEQFF
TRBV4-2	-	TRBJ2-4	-	TGTGCCTGCAGCCAAGATCAGGCCGGCAAAAACATTCAGTACTTC	CACSQDQAGKNIQYF
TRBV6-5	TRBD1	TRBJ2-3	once	TGTGCCAGCAGTTATCCCAAGCCGGGACAGGGAAGAGACACAGATACGCAGTATTTT	CASSYPKPGQGRDTDTQYF
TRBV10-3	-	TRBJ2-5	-	TGTGCCAGCGCGGGACAGATGGAGACCCAGTACTTC	CASAGQMETQYF
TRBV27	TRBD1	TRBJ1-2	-	TGTGCCAGCAGTCTGAACAGGGGATCCTATGGCTACACCTTC	CASSLNRGSYGYTF
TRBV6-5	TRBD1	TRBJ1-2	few	TGTGCCAGCAGTACTGGACAGGGTACTTGGGGCTACACCTTC	CASSTGQGTWGYTF
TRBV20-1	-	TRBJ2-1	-	TGCAGTGCTAGGGATGCTTTAGGAGTTTTAGTGAATGAGCAGTTCTTC	CSARDALGVLVNEQFF
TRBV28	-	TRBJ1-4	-	TGTGCCAGCAGCCTGGGACCGTCAACTAATGAAAAACTGTTTTTT	CASSLGPSTNEKLFF
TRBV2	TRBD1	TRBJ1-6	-	TGTGCCAGCAGCCGTGACAGGGATCCCCTCCACTTT	CASSRDRDPLHF
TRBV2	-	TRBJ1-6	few	TGTGCCAGCGGTGGGGAATCTGTTAGAAATTCACCCCTCCACTTT	CASGGESVRNSPLHF
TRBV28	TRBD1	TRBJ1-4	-	TGTGCCAGCACCAGGGGGCCTAATGAAAAACTGTTTTTT	CASTRGPNEKLFF
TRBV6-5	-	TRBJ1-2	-	TGTGCCAGCGCCCCGATCGGCAGCCTATATGGCTACACCTTC	CASAPIGSLYGYTF
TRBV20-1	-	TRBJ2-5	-	TGCAGTGCTAGGGACCTTACAGAGACCCAGTACTTC	CSARDLTETQYF
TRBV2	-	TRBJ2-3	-	TGTGCCAGCAGCCCGGAACAAACGGGACATCGTACGCAGTATTTT	CASSPEQTGHRTQYF
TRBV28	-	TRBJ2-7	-	TGTGCCAGCAAAAAAACGGGGCGATGGAACTACGAGCAGTACTTC	CASKKTGRWNYEQYF
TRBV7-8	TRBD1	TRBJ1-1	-	TGTGCCAGCAGCCGAAGACAGGGGACTGAAGCTTTCTTT	CASSRRQGTEAFF
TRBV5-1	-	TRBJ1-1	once	TGCGCCAGCAGCTTGAGCTGGGTCACTGAAGCTTTCTTT	CASSLSWVTEAFF
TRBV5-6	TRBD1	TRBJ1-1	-	TGTGCCAGCAGCTGGGACAGCTTGAACACTGAAGCTTTCTTT	CASSWDSLNTEAFF
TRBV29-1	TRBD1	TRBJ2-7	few	TGCAGCGTTGGGACAGGGAGGCACGAGCAGTACTTC	CSVGTGRHEQYF